This entry is about one T cell receptor beta chain. The CDR3 loop spans 14 amino acids. J was trimmed by 6 bases and V by 5 bases; bases with no gene match: 5. Germline V CDR1 and CDR2: SGHVS, FNYEAQ. Investigators performed immunoSEQ version v3.0 at survey level. Sequencing targeted 40,000-50,000 T-cell genomes per sample. TCRdb's table, derived via immunoSEQ multiplex PCR, lists solely in-frame clones and lacks some. The table shows some 47,000 clones, with about 96% occurring only once. This record comes from a study of long-term antiretroviral therapy in people with HIV. Every participant gave one or more pre-ART and two or more post-ART PBMC samples. Each participant with HIV received care in the United States.

Sequenced material: unsorted PBMCs, taken 3.7 years after starting antiretroviral therapy. The clonotype was recovered from a woman aged 45 to 65 with HIV. This sequence joins TRBV7-6 and TRBJ1-4; 8 bases align to TRBD1. The CDR3 loop is CASSLPGGDEKLFF. The CDR3 region has the DNA TGTGCCAGCAGCCTCCCAGGGGGCGATGAAAAACTGTTTTTT.